These T cell receptor beta chains were read from a single sample in a study of blood T cell repertoires in COVID-19. This table comes from immunoSEQ multiplex PCR, and its TCRdb copy is limited to in-frame clones, with some not included. The sample has about 76,000 clones; roughly 86% are singletons. The sample comprised peripheral blood. These receptors were collected from a human donor in a cohort sampled during active COVID-19. CDR3s include the opening cysteine and the closing phenylalanine or tryptophan. Fields, in order: J gene, V gene, CDR3 protein.

TRBJ1-2	TRBV6-6	CASTLGQGALGYTF
TRBJ2-5	TRBV7-2	CASSLGGQYQETQYF
TRBJ2-7	TRBV12-5	CASGLTLAQEQYF
TRBJ1-4	TRBV27	CASSSRPVLDDEKLFF
TRBJ1-1	TRBV18	CASLPPVGTEAFF
TRBJ2-3	TRBV2	CASSEGDNTDTQYF
TRBJ1-2	TRBV2	CASSDRSNYGYTF
TRBJ1-2	TRBV6-2/TRBV6-3	CASGRDRRYGYTF
TRBJ1-2	TRBV30	CAWSPKGDRRNYGYTF
TRBJ1-5	TRBV28	CASSSSVPSNQPQHF
TRBJ2-5	TRBV11-2	CASSLWTRGGWETQYF
TRBJ1-6	TRBV6-4	CASSDSWQGTLHF
TRBJ2-1	TRBV28	CAGGGLNNEQFF
TRBJ1-5	TRBV30	CAWSEGQGRQPQHF
TRBJ2-1	TRBV7-3	CASRVGTSEYNEQFF
TRBJ2-7	TRBV9	CASSVTAAPMNEQYF
TRBJ2-5	TRBV3-1/TRBV3-2	CASSQVGGSLETQYF
TRBJ1-5	TRBV4-3	CASSQVYTGGGNQPQHF
TRBJ2-5	TRBV19	CASSSTDRKETQYF
TRBJ2-5	TRBV30	CAWSVGLFRGGETQYF
TRBJ2-7	TRBV5-5	CASSFFGQGLRDYEQYF
TRBJ1-5	TRBV19	CASSSGPTGTSNQPQHF
TRBJ2-5	TRBV9	CASSGTSGVLGETQYF
TRBJ2-1	TRBV24-1	CATSELAGDNEQFF
TRBJ2-6	TRBV5-1	CASSLFRGLSSGANVLTF
TRBJ1-5	TRBV28	CASSSSTGKVPYSNQPQHF
TRBJ2-7	TRBV10-3	CAISPSSGSYEQYF
TRBJ2-5	TRBV7-8	CASSLVGLGLKETQYF
TRBJ1-2	TRBV30	CAWSGDLNSVSGGGYTF
TRBJ2-1	TRBV9	CASSVGGQITFNEQFF
TRBJ2-2	TRBV6-4	CASGASANTGELFF